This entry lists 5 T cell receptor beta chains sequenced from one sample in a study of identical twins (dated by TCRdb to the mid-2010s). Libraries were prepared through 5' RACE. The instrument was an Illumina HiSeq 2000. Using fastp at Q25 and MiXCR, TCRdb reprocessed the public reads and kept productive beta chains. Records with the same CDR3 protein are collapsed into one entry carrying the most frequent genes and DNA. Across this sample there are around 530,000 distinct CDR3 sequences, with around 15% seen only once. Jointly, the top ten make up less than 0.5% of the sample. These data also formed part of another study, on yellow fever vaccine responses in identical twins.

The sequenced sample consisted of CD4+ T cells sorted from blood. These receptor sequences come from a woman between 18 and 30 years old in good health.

CDR3 sequence (DNA): TGCAGTGCTAGCGGGGGGGCCGTCCAAGAGACCCAGTACTTC. Protein sequence: CSASGGAVQETQYF. J is TRBJ2-5 and V is TRBV20-1; 8 bases match TRBD2. The CDR3 extends over 14 amino acids. V lost 3 bases to trimming and J lost 1 base; unmatched junction nucleotides: 4. Germline CDR1 is DFQATT and CDR2 is SNEGSKA (reference sequence).

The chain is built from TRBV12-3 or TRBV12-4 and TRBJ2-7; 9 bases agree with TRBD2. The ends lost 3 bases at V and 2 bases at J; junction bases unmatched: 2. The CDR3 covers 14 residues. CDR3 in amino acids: CASSFAGGPYEQYV. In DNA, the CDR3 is TGTGCCAGCAGTTTTGCGGGGGGGCCCTACGAGCAGTACGTC.

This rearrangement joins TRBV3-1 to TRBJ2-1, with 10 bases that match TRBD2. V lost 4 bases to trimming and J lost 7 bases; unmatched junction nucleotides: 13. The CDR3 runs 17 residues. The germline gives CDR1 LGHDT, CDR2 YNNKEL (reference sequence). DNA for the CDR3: TGTGCCAGCAGCCCACCGGGGCTAGCGGGAGTGGGGAATGAGCAGTTCTTC. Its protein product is CASSPPGLAGVGNEQFF.

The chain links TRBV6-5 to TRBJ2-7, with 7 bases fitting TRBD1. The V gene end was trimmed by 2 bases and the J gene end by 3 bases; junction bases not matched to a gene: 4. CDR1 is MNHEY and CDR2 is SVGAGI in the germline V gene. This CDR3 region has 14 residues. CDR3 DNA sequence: TGTGCCAGCAGTTACCCCGGGACAGACTACGAGCAGTACTTC. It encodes CASSYPGTDYEQYF.

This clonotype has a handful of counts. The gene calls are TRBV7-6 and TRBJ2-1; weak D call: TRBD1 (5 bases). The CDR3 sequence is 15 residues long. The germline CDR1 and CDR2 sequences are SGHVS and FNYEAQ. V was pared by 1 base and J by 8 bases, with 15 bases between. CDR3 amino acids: CASSLVAGMDDEQFF. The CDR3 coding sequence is TGTGCCAGCAGCTTAGTGGCAGGGATGGACGATGAGCAGTTCTTC.